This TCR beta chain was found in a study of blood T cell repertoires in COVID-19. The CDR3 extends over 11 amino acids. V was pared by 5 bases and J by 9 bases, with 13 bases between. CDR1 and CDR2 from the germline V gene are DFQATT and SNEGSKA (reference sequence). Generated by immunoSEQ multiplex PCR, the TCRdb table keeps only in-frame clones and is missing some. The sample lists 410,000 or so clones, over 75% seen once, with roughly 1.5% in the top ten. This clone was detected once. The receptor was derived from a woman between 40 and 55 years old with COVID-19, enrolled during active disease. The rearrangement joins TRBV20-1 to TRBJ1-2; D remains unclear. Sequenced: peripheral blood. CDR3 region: CSAPLSGSYTF. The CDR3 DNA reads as TGCAGTGCTCCTCTATCGGGGAGCTACACCTTC.